Listed below are T cell receptor beta chains from one sample, sequenced in a study of blood T cell repertoires in COVID-19. Only in-frame clones appear in the TCRdb table, and some are missing; sequencing was by immunoSEQ multiplex PCR. This table has roughly 100,000 clones, about 85% appearing once. Material: peripheral blood. The receptor source for this set is a man aged 45-60 years with acute or convalescent COVID-19. The CDR3 runs from the conserved cysteine through the conserved F or W. A D gene is named only where the DNA matches it firmly. Clone size is stated in some rows and not others, as once, few, many or a class when expanded.

cdr3_length,j_call,d_call,clone_size,v_call,cdr3_nt,cdr3_aa
13,TRBJ1-2,-,-,TRBV3-1/TRBV3-2,TGTGCCAGCAGGGACGGGGAGGACTATGGCTACACCTTC,CASRDGEDYGYTF
14,TRBJ2-2,TRBD1,-,TRBV6-2/TRBV6-3,TGTGCCAGCAGTCACGGGACAGGGATCGGGGAGCTGTTTTTT,CASSHGTGIGELFF
14,TRBJ2-1,TRBD2,-,TRBV28,TGTGCCAGCAGTCGTAGCGGGAGGGCCTCGGAGCAGTTCTTC,CASSRSGRASEQFF
16,TRBJ2-2,TRBD1,-,TRBV9,TGTGCCAGCAGCGTAGAGGGACAGGGGGCCACCGGGGAGCTGTTTTTT,CASSVEGQGATGELFF
16,TRBJ2-5,-,once,TRBV5-4,TGTGCCAGCAGCCGGGGCGGGACGCCCTTTCAAGAGACCCAGTACTTC,CASSRGGTPFQETQYF
17,TRBJ1-6,-,-,TRBV7-3,TGTGCCAGCAGCTCAAACAGGGCCAGCTCCTATAATTCACCCCTCCACTTT,CASSSNRASSYNSPLHF
15,TRBJ1-1,-,-,TRBV4-1,TGCGCCAGCAGTCCCCCTCGAACGACGGGGACTGAAGCTTTCTTT,CASSPPRTTGTEAFF
14,TRBJ2-3,-,-,TRBV5-1,TGCGCCAGCAGCTTGGGGGGAGGAACAGATACGCAGTATTTT,CASSLGGGTDTQYF
13,TRBJ1-2,-,-,TRBV7-9,TGTGCCAGCAGCTTCGGAGGGAACTATGGCTACACCTTC,CASSFGGNYGYTF
19,TRBJ2-1,TRBD2,-,TRBV3-1/TRBV3-2,TGTGCCAGCAGCCCCCGACTAGCGGGAGGTCCTGAGGGGTACAATGAGCAGTTCTTC,CASSPRLAGGPEGYNEQFF
15,TRBJ2-5,-,-,TRBV11-3,TGTGCCAGCAGCTTAGACGCAGGGGCACAAGAGACCCAGTACTTC,CASSLDAGAQETQYF
13,TRBJ1-1,-,-,TRBV7-9,TGTGCCAGCACGTCCATAGGGGACACTGAAGCTTTCTTT,CASTSIGDTEAFF